The 29 T cell receptor beta chains presented below share a single source sample, sequenced in a study of chemoradiotherapy in HPV16-positive cancers. Clones were read by immunoSEQ multiplex PCR, and TCRdb kept only the in-frame ones, dropping some. The sample contains fewer than 30,000 clones, around 93% of which appear only once. Source: blood, taken from a patient who underwent chemoradiotherapy. Every receptor here comes from a human donor with HPV-associated anogenital cancer.

The rearrangement links TRBV11-3 to TRBJ2-1; D remains ambiguous. V was shortened by 0 bases and J by 5 bases, with 11 bases between the two germline ends. CDR3 size: 15 residues. Per germline, CDR1 SGHNT and CDR2 YENEEA. As DNA, the CDR3 is TGTGCCAGCAGCTTAGAAGTGGGATCAAACAATGAGCAGTTCTTC. It translates to CASSLEVGSNNEQFF.

The gene calls are TRBV10-3 and TRBJ2-7; no reliable D call. With 0 bases removed from V and 5 bases from J, the gap between germline ends came to 5 bases. From germline, CDR1 is ENHRY and CDR2 SYGVKD. CDR3 size: 12 residues. CDR3 residues: CAISESRNEQYF. The CDR3 nucleotides read TGTGCCATCAGTGAGTCCAGAAACGAGCAGTACTTC.

The chain recombines TRBV7-2 with TRBJ2-1, with TRBD1 identical over 7 bases. V trimming: 0 bases; J trimming: 3 bases; junction bases outside the gene matches: 2. This CDR3 comprises 15 residues. From germline, CDR1 is SGHTA and CDR2 FQGNSA. The CDR3 nucleotides are TGTGCCAGCAGCTTAGCGGGACAGTTCTACAATGAGCAGTTCTTC. Encoded protein: CASSLAGQFYNEQFF.

The V and J genes are TRBV27 and TRBJ2-5; weak D call: TRBD1 (6 bases). Deletions cut 0 bases from V and 2 bases from J, with 10 bases between. Looked up from germline, CDR1 is MNHEY and CDR2 is SMNVEV (reference sequence). The CDR3 is 15 residues long. The chain's CDR3 is CASSLSWTVQETQYF. For the CDR3, the DNA is TGTGCCAGCAGTTTATCTTGGACAGTACAAGAGACCCAGTACTTC.

The chain combines TRBV28 with TRBJ2-7; the match to TRBD2 covers 8 bases. V lost 5 bases to trimming and J lost 0 bases; unmatched junction nucleotides: 6. The germline CDR1 and CDR2 sequences are MDHEN and SYDVKM. The CDR3 totals 15 residues. The CDR3: CASSPRGGSSYEQYF. The DNA of the CDR3 is TGTGCCAGCAGTCCTCGGGGGGGAAGCTCCTACGAGCAGTACTTC. The entire variable domain, with the rest obtained from reference TRBV28 and TRBJ2-7, is as follows: DVKVTQSSRYLVKRTGEKVFLECVQDMDHENMFWYRQDPGLGLRLIYFSYDVKMKEKGDIPEGYSVSREKKERFSLILESASTNQTSMYLCASSPRGGSSYEQYFGPGTRLTVT.

V and J are TRBV10-3 and TRBJ2-3; 9 nucleotides line up with TRBD2. Germline CDR1 reads ENHRY; CDR2 reads SYGVKD. CDR3 length equals 15 residues. The trim removed 6 bases at V and 4 bases at J, leaving 8 bases unmatched. Written as DNA, the CDR3 is TGTGCCATCAGGGACGGGACTAGCCCCCCAGATACGCAGTATTTT. Translating it yields CAIRDGTSPPDTQYF.

This clone is medium-sized within its sample. The chain is built from TRBV19 and TRBJ2-1; 7 nucleotides line up with TRBD1. This CDR3 spans 15 amino acids. Germline V CDR1 and CDR2: LNHDA, SQIVND (reference sequence). V dropped 2 bases and J dropped 2; count of bases not matched to a gene: 3. CDR3 loop: CASSIWTGPYNEQFF. CDR3 DNA sequence: TGTGCCAGTAGTATATGGACAGGTCCCTACAATGAGCAGTTCTTC.

The genes are TRBV18 and TRBJ1-1; D is undetermined. V gave up 6 bases and J gave up 5 bases, with 16 bases separating them. The CDR3 covers 14 residues. Germline CDR1 and CDR2: KGHSH and LQKENI. The CDR3 DNA sequence: TGTGCCAGCTCCCTCGACAAGGGTGCGACTGAAGCTTTCTTT. Its translation is CASSLDKGATEAFF.

This clone showed up just once. V usage is TRBV5-4 and J usage is TRBJ2-5, with 8 bases lining up with TRBD2. This CDR3 comprises 17 residues. Germline V gives CDR1 SGHNT, CDR2 YYREEE (reference sequence). Trimming removed 0 bases from V and 4 bases from J; junction bases left unmatched: 11. This CDR3 reads CASSLAGRAAYRETQYF. CDR3 nucleotides: TGTGCCAGCAGCTTGGCCGGGAGGGCCGCATATCGAGAGACCCAGTACTTC. The full variable domain, rest sourced from reference TRBV5-4 and TRBJ2-5, is ETGVTQSPTHLIKTRGQQVTLRCSSQSGHNTVSWYQQALGQGPQFIFQYYREEENGRGNFPPRFSGLQFPNYSSELNVNALELDDSALYLCASSLAGRAAYRETQYFGPGTRLLVL.

V gene TRBV4-3 combines with J gene TRBJ1-2, with 9 bases matching TRBD1. Germline CDR1 reads LGHNA; CDR2 reads YSLEER. The CDR3 length is 15 residues. Losses at the gene ends were 3 bases for V and 2 bases for J; bases not matched to a gene: 4. The CDR3 nucleotides read TGCGCCAGCAGCCAGGGGACAGGGATGAACTATGGCTACACCTTC. Residues: CASSQGTGMNYGYTF.

Only a few counts were recorded for this clone. The CDR3 DNA is TGTGCCATCAGTAAAGGGTACCCCTACGAGCAGTACTTC. Its translation is CAISKGYPYEQYF. The chain has TRBV10-3 and TRBJ2-7; no definite D call. The CDR3 is 13 residues long. The germline CDR1 and CDR2 sequences are ENHRY and SYGVKD. The V end lost 5 bases, the J end lost 2 bases, and 10 bases lay between the germline ends.

V and J are TRBV5-5 and TRBJ1-2; D unclear. The CDR3 is 14 amino acids. Trimming pared 4 bases from V and 4 bases from J, leaving 14 bases between. Germline loops: CDR1 SGHKS, CDR2 YYEKEE (reference sequence). CDR3 bases: TGTGCCAGCAGCGTGGGTTGGTCCATCTATGGCTACACCTTC. It encodes CASSVGWSIYGYTF.

This chain uses TRBV2 with TRBJ1-4; the D is unclear. CDR1 SNHLY and CDR2 FYNNEI come from the germline V gene. Trimming removed 6 bases at V and 6 bases at J, with 11 bases between. The CDR3 has 13 amino acids. The CDR3 loop is CASRVGAHEKLFF. CDR3 nucleotide sequence: TGTGCCAGCAGGGTCGGCGCGCATGAAAAACTGTTTTTT.

The V call is TRBV2, the J call TRBJ1-2; D possibly corresponds to TRBD1 (6 bases). This CDR3 comprises 14 residues. Between the trimmed V and J ends, which lost 3 bases and 4 bases, there was a span of 12 bases. In germline, CDR1 is SNHLY, CDR2 FYNNEI. This CDR3 is CASSDGGRFYGYTF. The CDR3 nucleotides are TGTGCCAGCAGTGACGGGGGGCGCTTCTATGGCTACACCTTC.

The chain uses TRBV4-1 and TRBJ1-2; D is ambiguous. CDR1 is MGHRA and CDR2 is YSYEKL in the germline V gene. V was pared by 3 bases and J by 6 bases, with 5 bases between. The CDR3 extends over 11 amino acids. CDR3 region: CASSHWDGYTF. In nucleotides, the CDR3 is TGCGCCAGCAGCCATTGGGATGGCTACACCTTC.

This chain joins TRBV5-8 and TRBJ2-1, with D perhaps given as TRBD1 or TRBD2 (6 bases each). V gave up 2 bases and J gave up 5 bases, with 14 bases separating them. The germline V gene has CDR1 SGHTS and CDR2 YDEGEE. This CDR3 has 15 residues. The CDR3 sequence is CASSFLGGLDNEQFF. In nucleotides, the CDR3 is TGTGCCAGCAGCTTTTTGGGGGGCTTGGACAATGAGCAGTTCTTC.

The gene calls are TRBV19 and TRBJ1-1; D gene uncertain. The germline V gene has CDR1 LNHDA and CDR2 SQIVND (reference sequence). Trimming took 5 bases from V and 0 from J, leaving 16 bases between them. This CDR3 has 16 residues. The CDR3 here is CASSEDGEPMNTEAFF. DNA for the CDR3: TGTGCCAGTAGTGAGGATGGAGAACCCATGAACACTGAAGCTTTCTTT.

The chain carries TRBV2 and TRBJ1-6; a weak D match, TRBD1 (6 bases). The CDR3 spans 15 residues. Germline CDR1 and CDR2: SNHLY and FYNNEI. Trimming removed 3 bases from V and 6 bases from J, with 12 bases in between. CDR3 DNA sequence: TGTGCCAGCAGTGACCGGGGGCGCTCTAATTCACCCCTCCACTTT. It is translated as CASSDRGRSNSPLHF.

This clone showed up just once. This rearrangement joins TRBV5-4 to TRBJ1-1, with a tentative D call TRBD1 (5 bases). This CDR3 contains 15 residues. Trimming left V 4 bases short and J 7 bases short, with 20 bases between. CDR1 is SGHNT, CDR2 YYREEE, per germline (reference sequence). The CDR3 DNA reads TGTGCCAGCAGCCATCGTCGAGGGGCCGGGAATGAAGCTTTCTTT. Protein product: CASSHRRGAGNEAFF.

The CDR3 is CASSPPRVTGTEAFF. In DNA, the CDR3 is TGTGCCAGCAGTCCGCCCAGGGTTACAGGCACTGAAGCTTTCTTT. The J gene is TRBJ1-1, the V gene TRBV28, with D maybe TRBD1 (5 bases). The germline CDR1 and CDR2 sequences are MDHEN and SYDVKM. This CDR3 has 15 residues. V was trimmed by 5 bases and J by 4 bases, leaving 17 bases between them.

This chain joins TRBV11-3 and TRBJ2-2; 7 nucleotides line up with TRBD1. CDR3 length equals 15 residues. V lost 1 base and J lost 2; bases outside the gene matches: 1. Germline CDR1 is SGHNT and CDR2 is YENEEA. CDR3 amino acids: CASSLGQGNTGELFF. The CDR3 nucleotides read TGTGCCAGCAGCTTAGGACAGGGTAACACCGGGGAGCTGTTTTTT.

The gene calls are TRBV5-1 and TRBJ1-4; the D is unclear. V lost 0 bases and J lost 5, with 14 bases in between. Germline CDR1 is SGHRS and CDR2 is YFSETQ. This CDR3 has 16 amino acids. The CDR3, as DNA: TGCGCCAGCAGCTTGGTAGGCGCGTCATCGAATGAAAAACTGTTTTTT. Translated: CASSLVGASSNEKLFF.

The chain carries TRBV28 and TRBJ2-6, with TRBD1 matching 8 bases. The CDR3 loop spans 16 amino acids. J gave up 2 bases and V 8 bases, and 8 bases lay outside the gene matches. Looked up from germline, CDR1 is MDHEN and CDR2 is SYDVKM. The CDR3 here is CASGGQGATGANVLTF. CDR3 nucleotides: TGTGCCAGCGGAGGTCAGGGGGCTACTGGGGCCAACGTCCTGACTTTC.

CDR3 sequence (DNA): TGTGCCAGCAGCGCACACAGGGATCAGCCCCAGCATTTT. Amino acids: CASSAHRDQPQHF. The rearrangement uses TRBV7-2 and TRBJ1-5; a weak D match, TRBD1 (6 bases). Trimming took off 5 bases at V and 5 bases at J, with 10 bases between the two ends. Germline V gives CDR1 SGHTA, CDR2 FQGNSA. The CDR3 is 13 residues long.

The gene calls are TRBV28 and TRBJ2-7; D not certain. The CDR3 has 13 amino acids. Looked up from germline, CDR1 is MDHEN and CDR2 is SYDVKM. Trimming cost V 2 bases and J 5 bases, with 10 bases left between them. CDR3 residues: CASSLGQRHEQYF. As DNA, the CDR3 is TGTGCCAGCAGTTTAGGTCAGCGTCACGAGCAGTACTTC.

This clone is a singleton in its sample. The CDR3 loop is CASKSGLSTDTQYF. The CDR3 bases are TGCGCCAGCAAGAGCGGGCTGAGCACAGATACGCAGTATTTT. The V call is TRBV10-1, the J call TRBJ2-3; a weak D match, TRBD2 (6 bases). CDR3 length equals 14 residues. Germline CDR1 and CDR2: WNHNN and SYGVQD (reference sequence). V lost 7 bases, J lost 0 bases, and 11 bases lay in between.

This clone has just one count. The chain employs TRBV28 and TRBJ1-4, with TRBD1 matching over 7 bases. Looked up from germline, CDR1 is MDHEN and CDR2 is SYDVKM. Trimming at V came to 5 bases and at J to 7 bases, leaving 10 bases not matched to a gene. This CDR3 is built from 15 residues. CDR3 coding DNA: TGTGCCAGCAGTACAGGGGCCGGGAGACCTGAAAAACTGTTTTTT. Encoded protein: CASSTGAGRPEKLFF.

The chain combines TRBV28 with TRBJ2-2; D remains ambiguous. This CDR3 has 13 residues. Trimming left V 8 bases short and J 8 bases short, with 15 bases between. CDR1 and CDR2 (germline): MDHEN, SYDVKM. The CDR3 spells CASRNPLWGELFF. The CDR3 region has the DNA TGTGCCAGCCGAAACCCTTTATGGGGGGAGCTGTTTTTT.

The CDR3 region has the DNA TGTGCCAGCAGTGCCCTCCGGGACAGCCTCTATGGCTACACCTTC. Amino acids: CASSALRDSLYGYTF. The V call is TRBV6-5, the J call TRBJ1-2, with 7 bases matching TRBD1. This CDR3 region has 15 residues. J gave up 4 bases and V 5 bases, and 10 bases lay outside the gene matches. Germline V CDR1 and CDR2: MNHEY, SVGAGI.